What follows are 23 T cell receptor beta chains derived from one specimen sequenced in a study of Tregs in tolerant kidney transplant recipients. Assay used: immunoSEQ multiplex PCR; TCRdb lists only in-frame clones, some missing. The sample has 200,000 to 300,000 clones; 80% to 85% are singletons. The material sequenced was CD4+ T cells from blood. The source is a human donor in good health.

This chain joins TRBV30 and TRBJ2-7, with 8 bases matching TRBD1. Germline V gene sequence: CDR1 GTSNPN, CDR2 SVGIG (reference sequence). The CDR3 loop spans 17 amino acids. Trimming at V came to 2 bases and at J to 2 bases, leaving 14 bases not matched to a gene. The CDR3 here is CAWSPLRGQGAPYEQYF. The CDR3 region has the DNA TGTGCCTGGAGTCCCCTTAGAGGACAGGGAGCTCCCTACGAGCAGTACTTC.

As regards this clone: The sample has other DNA sequences that encode this CDR3 too. The chain carries TRBV19 and TRBJ1-1; D ambiguous. Germline assignment: CDR1 LNHDA and CDR2 SQIVND (reference sequence). Trimming removed 4 bases from V and 6 bases from J, with 18 bases in between. This CDR3 contains 15 residues. This chain's CDR3 is CASSKVYPGEPEAFF. The CDR3, as DNA: TGTGCCAGTAGTAAGGTCTACCCTGGGGAGCCTGAAGCTTTCTTT.

Concerning this clone itself: Because it lacks the conserved phenylalanine or tryptophan at the end, this CDR3 is likely a read error. Because the CDR3's place on the DNA is in doubt, the DNA is left out and the CDR3 is given as listed by TCRdb. The chain couples TRBV25-1 to TRBJ1-1; the listed D gene, TRBD1, was not tested against the DNA. The CDR3 is 14 residues long, counting both termini. Germline V gene sequence: CDR1 MGHDK, CDR2 SYGVNS. The CDR3 loop is CASSERGRGQILFL.

This clone was recorded once. This chain links TRBV5-1 with TRBJ2-3, with 12 positions matching TRBD2. The CDR3 covers 17 residues. Germline-derived CDR1 and CDR2 are SGHRS and YFSETQ. V lost 0 bases and J lost 5; bases outside the gene matches: 7. The CDR3 coding sequence is TGCGCCAGCAGCTTGGTACCTAGCGGGGGGGCCGTAGATACGCAGTATTTT. Translating gives CASSLVPSGGAVDTQYF.

This clone occurred once. The CDR3 reads CASSTGQTPYNEQFF. DNA for the CDR3: TGTGCCAGCAGCACCGGACAGACCCCCTACAATGAGCAGTTCTTC. The chain couples TRBV11-2 to TRBJ2-7; tentatively, D is TRBD1 (6 bases). The J call may be faulty, since TRBJ2-1 better matches the DNA end. The length of the CDR3 is 15 residues. Germline CDR1 reads SGHAT; CDR2 reads FQNNGV.

Notes on this clone: Other DNA sequences from this sample encode an identical CDR3 as well. The chain couples TRBV5-1 to TRBJ1-3, with D tentatively TRBD1 (5 bases). Germline V gene lookup returns CDR1 SGHRS and CDR2 YFSETQ. The CDR3 spans 14 residues. Trimming shortened V by 0 bases and J by 2 bases, and 6 bases separated the two germline ends. CDR3 amino acids: CASSLGGTGNTIYF. The CDR3 DNA reads TGCGCCAGCAGCTTGGGGGGGACTGGAAACACCATATATTTT.

The chain recombines TRBV2 with TRBJ1-1; D is possibly TRBD1 (6 bases). The CDR3 covers 12 residues. V was trimmed by 4 bases and J by 5 bases, leaving 8 bases between them. The germline gives CDR1 SNHLY, CDR2 FYNNEI. The CDR3 here is CASSAQGTEAFF. The DNA for the CDR3 is TGTGCCAGCAGTGCACAGGGAACTGAAGCTTTCTTT.

V usage is TRBV11-2 and J usage is TRBJ2-1; 11 positions match TRBD2. Germline-derived CDR1 and CDR2 are SGHAT and FQNNGV. The CDR3 consists of 13 residues. V gave up 4 bases and J gave up 7 bases; unmatched junction bases: 0. CDR3 bases: TGTGCCAGCAGCTGGACTAGCGGGAATGAGCAGTTCTTC. It is translated as CASSWTSGNEQFF.

The chain joins TRBV5-1 to TRBJ1-2, with D uncertain. V was clipped by 4 bases and J by 0 bases, with 19 bases between them. Germline lookup yields CDR1 SGHRS and CDR2 YFSETQ. CDR3 size: 17 residues. CDR3 coding DNA: TGCGCCAGCAGCCCCACTATTACGGGGAGTACTAACTATGGCTACACCTTC. It yields the protein CASSPTITGSTNYGYTF.

The V gene is TRBV2, the J gene TRBJ2-2; D is ambiguous. CDR3 length: 13 amino acids. Germline V CDR1 and CDR2: SNHLY, FYNNEI. Trimming cost V 3 bases and J 6 bases, with 8 bases left between them. The CDR3 is CASSELRAGELFF. CDR3 nucleotide sequence: TGTGCCAGCAGTGAGCTTCGCGCCGGGGAGCTGTTTTTT.

V and J are TRBV6-5 and TRBJ2-2; D not resolved. V was pared by 1 base and J by 4 bases, with 7 bases between. Germline-derived CDR1 and CDR2 are MNHEY and SVGAGI. The CDR3 contains 14 residues. DNA for the CDR3: TGTGCCAGCAGTTACTTCGGGCGCACCGGGGAGCTGTTTTTT. Translated: CASSYFGRTGELFF.

The chain couples TRBV7-2 to TRBJ2-7; D possibly matches TRBD1 or TRBD2 (5 bases each). Germline V gives CDR1 SGHTA, CDR2 FQGNSA. The CDR3 contains 14 residues. V dropped 0 bases and J dropped 7 bases, with 13 bases sitting between them. CDR3 loop: CASSLALGTGEQYF. CDR3 DNA: TGTGCCAGCAGCTTAGCGCTCGGGACGGGAGAGCAGTACTTC.

The chain recombines TRBV30 with TRBJ2-3; TRBD1 is a possible D gene (6 bases). Looked up from germline, CDR1 is GTSNPN and CDR2 is SVGIG (reference sequence). V gave up 4 bases and J gave up 3 bases, with 11 bases separating them. CDR3 length: 13 amino acids. The CDR3 DNA follows: TGTGCCTGGACGACAGGCGGGACAGATACGCAGTATTTT. Amino acid sequence: CAWTTGGTDTQYF. The full variable domain, in which reference TRBV30 and TRBJ2-3 provide the parts outside the CDR3, is SQTIHQWPATLVQPVGSPLSLECTVEGTSNPNLYWYRQAAGRGLQLLFYSVGIGQISSEVPQNLSASRPQDRQFILSSKKLLLSDSGFYLCAWTTGGTDTQYFGPGTRLTVL.

The V call is TRBV15, the J call TRBJ1-1; unclear D gene. CDR3 length equals 13 residues. V dropped 0 bases and J dropped 0 bases, with 2 bases sitting between them. Germline V gene lookup returns CDR1 LNHNV and CDR2 YYDKDF (reference sequence). The CDR3, as DNA: TGTGCCACCAGCAGAGATTTGAACACTGAAGCTTTCTTT. Translated, it gives CATSRDLNTEAFF.

This chain uses TRBV28 with TRBJ1-5, with D unresolved. Looked up from germline, CDR1 is MDHEN and CDR2 is SYDVKM. CDR3 size: 11 residues. V was cut by 5 bases and J by 9 bases, with 8 bases left in between. CDR3 sequence: CASSPAGPQHF. Here the CDR3 DNA reads TGTGCCAGCAGTCCTGCAGGGCCCCAGCATTTT.

CDR3 sequence reads: CASSTDPGRRMDYEQYF. CDR3 bases: TGCGCCAGCAGCACCGACCCGGGACGGAGGATGGACTACGAGCAGTACTTC. This rearrangement joins TRBV5-1 to TRBJ2-7; D may match TRBD1 or TRBD2 (5 bases each). In germline, CDR1 is SGHRS, CDR2 YFSETQ. The CDR3 consists of 17 residues. The V and J ends lost 4 bases and 3 bases respectively, with 23 bases between them.

V usage is TRBV27 and J usage is TRBJ2-7, with 12 bases aligning to TRBD2. The CDR3 contains 17 residues. Per germline, CDR1 MNHEY and CDR2 SMNVEV (reference sequence). Trimming cost V 5 bases and J 1 base; bases outside gene matches: 9. This CDR3 is CASSEYGLAGSSYEQYF. The CDR3 region has the DNA TGTGCCAGCAGTGAATACGGACTAGCGGGAAGTTCCTACGAGCAGTACTTC.

The chain couples TRBV15 to TRBJ2-3; 11 positions agree with TRBD2. This CDR3 has 16 residues. V shed 3 bases and J 4 bases; nucleotides not matched to a gene: 6. Germline CDR1 LNHNV, CDR2 YYDKDF (reference sequence). This chain's CDR3 is CATSRDSGRASDTQYF. Here the CDR3 DNA reads TGTGCCACCAGCAGGGATAGCGGGAGGGCCTCAGATACGCAGTATTTT.

The chain is built from TRBV7-6 and TRBJ1-3; D unresolved. Germline CDR1 is SGHVS and CDR2 is FNYEAQ. This CDR3 spans 17 amino acids. V shed 1 base and J shed 9 bases, with 22 bases lying between them. The CDR3 nucleotides read TGTGCCAGCAGCTTAGTCCGAAGAGGTGGCCGCCCATTCACCATATATTTT. It specifies CASSLVRRGGRPFTIYF.

This clone was observed a few times. This chain connects TRBV5-1 to TRBJ2-7; TRBD1 matches 12 bases. Trimming removed 4 bases from V and 6 bases from J; junction bases left unmatched: 5. Per germline, CDR1 SGHRS and CDR2 YFSETQ. This CDR3 region has 14 residues. CDR3 DNA sequence: TGCGCCAGCAGCAAGGGACAGGGGGCATCCGAGCAGTACTTC. This translates into CASSKGQGASEQYF.

V gene TRBV6-1 combines with J gene TRBJ2-5; TRBD2 matches at 11 bases. In germline, CDR1 is MNHNS, CDR2 SASEGT. This CDR3 has 18 residues. V lost 4 bases, J lost 5 bases, and 15 bases stayed unmatched. DNA of the CDR3: TGTGCCAGCAGTGGTATGAAGGGACTAGCGGACTTCGGGGAGACCCAGTACTTC. Protein product: CASSGMKGLADFGETQYF.

The chain recombines TRBV6-1 with TRBJ2-1; 9 nucleotides agree with TRBD2. V trimming: 5 bases; J trimming: 5 bases; junction bases outside the gene matches: 4. This CDR3 comprises 14 residues. The germline V gene encodes CDR1 MNHNS and CDR2 SASEGT. In nucleotides, the CDR3 is TGTGCCAGCAGTTCTAGCGGGGATAACAATGAGCAGTTCTTC. The encoded protein is CASSSSGDNNEQFF.

On this clone itself: Other DNA sequences in this specimen translate into the identical CDR3. J is TRBJ1-1 and V is TRBV6-5, with D uncertain. The CDR3 has 13 residues. Trimming pared 0 bases from V and 2 bases from J, leaving 4 bases between. In germline, CDR1 is MNHEY, CDR2 SVGAGI. In DNA form, the CDR3 reads TGTGCCAGCAGTTACTCGAAAAACACTGAAGCTTTCTTT. Amino acids: CASSYSKNTEAFF.